The 18 T cell receptor beta chains below all came from one sample that was sequenced in a study of tissue T cells after allogeneic stem cell transplantation. The protocol was immunoSEQ multiplex PCR, while the TCRdb copy is restricted to in-frame clones and leaves out a portion. The profile shows 6,400 or so clones, 45% to 55% of them singletons. Sample time point: mouse harvest day 7 after allogeneic transplant. Mouse grafts combined 10^7 T-cell-depleted bone marrow cells with 10^6 splenic CD5+ T cells. The sequencing sample was made of lymph node tissue. These receptors originate from a female BALB/c mouse given C57BL/6 T cells with graft-versus-host disease after an allogeneic hematopoietic cell transplant.

Note on this clone: The genes are named according to mouse. The read is 1 residue too short to cover the CDR3 end, so that end is filled in from the germline J gene. The V and J genes are TRBV29 and TRBJ2-3; 9 positions match TRBD2. The CDR3 is 16 amino acids. CDR1 is MSHET, CDR2 SYDVDS, per germline. V shed 3 bases, J shed 0 bases, and the junction held 4 bases outside the gene matches. CDR3 DNA (partial): TGTGCTAGCAGTTTTGGGGACTGGGAGAGTGCAGAAACGCTGTAT. Encoded protein: CASSFGDWESAETLY. The CDR3 in full is CASSFGDWESAETLYF.

Note on this clone: Mouse gene names apply. The sequenced part of the CDR3 DNA is TGTGCCAGCAGTCTAACACCAAACACCGGGCAGCTCTAC. It yields the protein CASSLTPNTGQLY. The full CDR3 sequence reads CASSLTPNTGQLYF. J is TRBJ2-2 and V is TRBV26; unclear D gene. The read is 1 residue too short to cover the CDR3 end, so that end is filled in from the germline J gene. V lost 3 bases and J lost 0, with 5 bases in between. The CDR3 is 14 amino acids. CDR1 is KGHPV and CDR2 is FQNQEV in the germline V gene (reference sequence).

The table lists this clone with a few counts. Genes and germline are mouse. The read gets to within 1 residue of the CDR3 end, and the germline J gene fills in the rest. This sequence joins TRBV17 and TRBJ1-1; perhaps TRBD1 as D (5 bases). Trimming cost V 1 base and J 0 bases, with 6 bases left between them. The CDR3 length is 14 residues. Germline loops: CDR1 MNHDT, CDR2 YYDKIL. CDR3: CASSRAGQNTEVFF. The CDR3 bases that were read are TGTGCTAGCAGTAGAGCGGGACAGAACACAGAAGTCTTC.

On this clone itself: Gene names and germline match the mouse. The read terminates 1 residue before the CDR3 end, so the remaining end is supplied by the germline J gene. This rearrangement joins TRBV26 to TRBJ2-5; possibly TRBD2 for D (6 bases). Looked up from germline, CDR1 is KGHPV and CDR2 is FQNQEV (reference sequence). The V gene lost 4 bases and the J gene lost 4 bases, with 9 bases spanning the gap. This CDR3 is 13 amino acids long. The CDR3 region is CASSRGLKDTQYF. The sequenced CDR3 bases are TGTGCCAGCAGTCGCGGACTGAAAGACACCCAGTAC. The variable domain in full, with the rest retrieved from reference TRBV26 and TRBJ2-5, is NSKVIQTPRYLVKGQGQKAKMRCIPEKGHPVVFWYQQNKNNEFKFLINFQNQEVLQQIDMTEKRFSAECPSNSPCSLEIQSSEAGDSALYLCASSRGLKDTQYFGPGTRLLVL.

This clone has more than one count but fewer than ten. The listed genes are named as in mouse. Incomplete CDR3 DNA: TGTGCCAGCAGTCTCGACAACTATGAACAGTAC. Translating gives CASSLDNYEQY. The entire CDR3 protein is CASSLDNYEQYF. The chain couples TRBV26 to TRBJ2-7, with D hard to call. The DNA ends 1 residue before the CDR3 does, and the rest of the CDR3 is filled in from the germline J gene. The CDR3 is 12 amino acids. Germline V gene sequence: CDR1 KGHPV, CDR2 FQNQEV (reference sequence). V shed 3 bases and J shed 3 bases, with 6 bases lying between them.

This clone is deemed medium-sized. Germline and genes here are mouse. The read gets to within 1 residue of the CDR3 end, and the germline J gene fills in the rest. The chain uses TRBV26 and TRBJ1-3; the D gene is possibly TRBD1 (6 bases). V shed 4 bases and J shed 3 bases, with 10 bases lying between them. The CDR3 covers 14 residues. The germline V gene encodes CDR1 KGHPV and CDR2 FQNQEV (reference sequence). Here the CDR3 reads CASSPDRFGNTLYF. CDR3 DNA (partial): TGTGCCAGCAGTCCCGACAGGTTTGGAAATACGCTCTAT. Full variable domain (outside the CDR3, taken from reference TRBV26 and TRBJ1-3): NSKVIQTPRYLVKGQGQKAKMRCIPEKGHPVVFWYQQNKNNEFKFLINFQNQEVLQQIDMTEKRFSAECPSNSPCSLEIQSSEAGDSALYLCASSPDRFGNTLYFGEGSRLIVV.

As regards this clone: Gene labels here are mouse ones. The CDR3 goes on 1 residue after the read ends, and that part is filled in from the germline J gene. The genes are TRBV31 and TRBJ2-7, with 9 positions matching TRBD2. Germline CDR1 GKSSPN, CDR2 SITVG. The CDR3 has 16 residues. Trimming cost V 1 base and J 5 bases; bases outside gene matches: 12. CDR3 amino acids: CAWSPAGIGGADEQYF. The covered CDR3 bases are TGTGCCTGGAGTCCCGCGGGAATTGGGGGGGCGGATGAACAGTAC.

This clone turned up a few times. Each gene name is a mouse one. The read falls 1 residue short of the CDR3 end, and the missing part is taken from the germline J gene. The V call is TRBV26, the J call TRBJ1-4, with TRBD1 as a possible D gene (5 bases). The CDR3 is 14 residues long. The germline V gene encodes CDR1 KGHPV and CDR2 FQNQEV (reference sequence). With 6 bases removed from V and 0 bases from J, the gap between germline ends came to 8 bases. This CDR3 reads CASRRGISNERLFF. CDR3 DNA, as far as it was read: TGTGCCAGCAGGAGGGGTATTTCCAACGAAAGATTATTT. The complete variable domain, with remaining parts taken from reference TRBV26 and TRBJ1-4, reads NSKVIQTPRYLVKGQGQKAKMRCIPEKGHPVVFWYQQNKNNEFKFLINFQNQEVLQQIDMTEKRFSAECPSNSPCSLEIQSSEAGDSALYLCASRRGISNERLFFGHGTKLSVL.

With regard to this clone: Gene names refer to mouse genes. The CDR3 end is not reached by the read, which stops 1 residue before it; the germline J gene fills it in. This chain connects TRBV29 to TRBJ2-2; D may correspond to TRBD1 or TRBD2 (5 bases each). This CDR3 has 15 amino acids. The V end lost 1 base, the J end lost 4 bases, and 10 bases lay between the germline ends. Germline V gene sequence: CDR1 MSHET, CDR2 SYDVDS. The CDR3 here is CASSLWGKGTGQLYF. The CDR3 bases that were read are TGTGCTAGCAGTTTATGGGGGAAAGGCACCGGGCAGCTCTAC.

Judged by abundance, this clone is medium-sized (0.01 to 0.1%). The listed genes are named as in mouse. The observed sequence ends 1 residue before the CDR3 terminus, with the missing tail filled in from the germline J gene. This specimen includes other DNA sequences encoding the same CDR3. The V and J genes are TRBV26 and TRBJ2-7; TRBD1 matches at 7 bases. CDR1 and CDR2 (germline): KGHPV, FQNQEV (reference sequence). The V segment lost 6 bases and the J segment 4 bases; nucleotides outside the gene matches: 3. This CDR3 has 12 amino acids. Incomplete CDR3 DNA: TGTGCCAGCAGCCAGGGACAGTATGAACAGTAC. Translating gives CASSQGQYEQY. The CDR3 reads in full as CASSQGQYEQYF. Together with reference TRBV26 and TRBJ2-7, the CDR3 gives the full variable domain: NSKVIQTPRYLVKGQGQKAKMRCIPEKGHPVVFWYQQNKNNEFKFLINFQNQEVLQQIDMTEKRFSAECPSNSPCSLEIQSSEAGDSALYLCASSQGQYEQYFGPGTRLTVL.

On this clone: Mouse gene names and germline throughout. The chain's CDR3 is CASSPGLVNYAEQFF. CDR3 DNA, as far as it was read: TGTGCCAGCAGTCCGGGACTGGTCAACTATGCTGAGCAGTTC. V gene TRBV26 combines with J gene TRBJ2-1, with 8 bases fitting TRBD2. The read ends 1 residue shy of where the CDR3 ends; the end is completed using the germline J gene. V lost 4 bases and J lost 1; bases outside the gene matches: 3. CDR1 is KGHPV, CDR2 FQNQEV, per germline (reference sequence). The CDR3 is 15 amino acids.

In this sample, this clone turned up once. The genes and germline here are from mouse. The read falls 1 residue short of the CDR3 end, and the missing part is taken from the germline J gene. This sequence joins TRBV24 and TRBJ2-1; 8 bases map to TRBD2. Germline lookup yields CDR1 KGHTA and CDR2 FRNEEI. CDR3 length equals 14 residues. V lost 4 bases and J lost 4; bases outside the gene matches: 3. CDR3 region: CASSPLGGYAEQFF. The DNA read from the CDR3 is TGTGCCAGCAGTCCCCTGGGGGGATATGCTGAGCAGTTC.

This clone was counted a few times. Any gene name here is a mouse gene name. The DNA ends 1 residue before the CDR3 does, and the rest of the CDR3 is filled in from the germline J gene. This chain connects TRBV13-2 to TRBJ1-3; D ambiguous. The CDR3 runs 14 residues. CDR1 is NNHNN and CDR2 is SYGAGS in the germline V gene (reference sequence). Between the trimmed V and J ends, which lost 2 bases and 0 bases, there was a span of 6 bases. Partial CDR3 DNA: TGTGCCAGCGGTGAAGGGCTTTCTGGAAATACGCTCTAT. It codes for CASGEGLSGNTLY. The whole CDR3 protein reads CASGEGLSGNTLYF.

Note on this clone: Mouse germline and gene names are used. The observed sequence ends 1 residue before the CDR3 terminus, with the missing tail filled in from the germline J gene. J is TRBJ2-7 and V is TRBV26; 7 nucleotides match TRBD1. V dropped 1 base and J dropped 0; count of bases not matched to a gene: 0. The germline gives CDR1 KGHPV, CDR2 FQNQEV (reference sequence). The CDR3 totals 14 residues. CDR3 sequence reads: CASSLYRGSYEQYF. The CDR3 DNA, read in part, is TGTGCCAGCAGTCTGTACAGGGGCTCCTATGAACAGTAC.

With regard to this clone: Here the gene names and germline are mouse. The read halts 1 residue ahead of the CDR3 end, with the missing end drawn from the germline J gene. The chain uses TRBV1 and TRBJ1-3; 9 bases are a match to TRBD1. V trimming: 3 bases; J trimming: 3 bases; junction bases outside the gene matches: 3. The germline CDR1 and CDR2 sequences are NSQYPW and LRSPGD (reference sequence). This CDR3 comprises 15 residues. CDR3 sequence reads: CTCSARDRVGNTLYF. The DNA read from the CDR3 is TGCACCTGCAGTGCCCGGGACAGGGTTGGAAATACGCTCTAT. Based on the CDR3 plus reference TRBV1 and TRBJ1-3, the full variable domain is VTLLEQNPRWRLVPRGQAVNLRCILKNSQYPWMSWYQQDLQKQLQWLFTLRSPGDKEVKSLPGADYLATRVTDTELRLQVANMSQGRTLYCTCSARDRVGNTLYFGEGSRLIVV.

For this clone: The gene names here belong to mouse. The CDR3 end lies 1 residue beyond the end of the read and is filled in from the germline J gene. This chain links TRBV3 with TRBJ2-7; 7 nucleotides line up with TRBD1. V shed 1 base and J 0 bases; nucleotides not matched to a gene: 0. The CDR3 sequence is 14 residues long. Germline values: CDR1 SNHLY, CDR2 FYNGKV (reference sequence). The sequenced part of the CDR3 DNA is TGTGCCAGCAGCTTAGGGACAGGCTCCTATGAACAGTAC. Its protein is CASSLGTGSYEQY. The CDR3, in full, reads CASSLGTGSYEQYF.

This clone is termed medium-sized (0.01 to 0.1%). The gene symbols are mouse symbols. Read coverage stops 1 residue before the CDR3 terminus; the germline J gene supplies the remainder. This chain links TRBV2 with TRBJ2-4; a possible D gene is TRBD1 (6 bases). Trimming took 2 bases from V and 7 from J, leaving 16 bases between them. The CDR3 has 15 amino acids. Germline V gene sequence: CDR1 LGHNA, CDR2 YSYQKL. CDR3 bases read: TGTGCCAGCAGCCAAACTCCGGACAGCAAATACACCTTGTAC. Translated: CASSQTPDSKYTLY. The entire CDR3 protein is CASSQTPDSKYTLYF.

With regard to this clone: The gene symbols are mouse symbols. The read terminates 1 residue before the CDR3 end, so the remaining end is supplied by the germline J gene. The J gene is TRBJ2-7, the V gene TRBV2; D not certain. This CDR3 comprises 13 residues. Germline assignment: CDR1 LGHNA and CDR2 YSYQKL. V lost 0 bases and J lost 0, with 3 bases in between. The CDR3 is CASSQDFSYEQYF. CDR3 DNA (partial): TGTGCCAGCAGCCAAGATTTCTCCTATGAACAGTAC.